A single TCR beta chain is shown here with its context. Germline-derived CDR1 and CDR2 are SGHDN and FVKESK. This CDR3 is built from 14 residues. Trimming removed 4 bases at V and 0 bases at J, with 10 bases between. These data originate in a study of control samples from healthy donors and cancer patients. Profiling relied on immunoSEQ multiplex PCR, and the TCRdb table lists in-frame clones only, not all of them. The data contain 45,000 or so clones, under 95% of them seen just once; the ten biggest clones take up roughly 20%. This chain links TRBV14 with TRBJ2-7, with a possible D match to TRBD1 (5 bases). The TCR originated in a woman in her thirties or forties with head and neck cancer. Sequences were obtained from PBMCs. In DNA, the CDR3 is TGTGCCAGCAGCCTAGGGGAAGTCTCCTACGAGCAGTACTTC. Encoded protein: CASSLGEVSYEQYF.